The rows below give T cell receptor beta chains drawn from one sample of a study of patients and donors after allogeneic stem cell transplantation. MiXCR was run by TCRdb on the RT-PCR reads, yielding one entry per CDR3 protein. The sample lists fewer than 200,000 distinct CDR3 sequences; about 30% were seen once. What was sequenced was blood, either unsorted or a sorted T cell fraction (not recorded which). Receptor source: a human donor who was either an allogeneic HSCT recipient or a stem cell or donor lymphocyte infusion donor (not recorded which). It is not recorded whose cells these are; they may come from a transplant donor. The CDR3 runs from the conserved cysteine through the conserved F or W. The D gene is left open where the match is weak. The size field is filled for only some rows; it gives once, few, many or a size class.

clone_size,v_call,j_call,d_call,cdr3_aa,cdr3_nt
-,TRBV12-3/TRBV12-4,TRBJ2-5,-,CASSFYRTRETQYF,TGTGCCAGCAGTTTTTATAGGACAAGGGAGACCCAGTACTTC
few,TRBV10-3,TRBJ2-3,TRBD2,CAISPGLAGGSDTQYF,TGTGCCATCAGCCCGGGACTAGCGGGAGGATCAGATACGCAGTATTTT
-,TRBV6-2/TRBV6-3,TRBJ1-5,-,CASMGRANQPQHF,TGTGCCAGCATGGGAAGGGCCAATCAGCCCCAGCATTTT
few,TRBV30,TRBJ1-1,-,CAWSVQGRVAFF,TGTGCCTGGAGTGTACAGGGCAGGGTGGCTTTCTTT
-,TRBV9,TRBJ1-2,-,CASSVGLAGANYGYTF,TGTGCCAGCAGCGTAGGGCTGGCAGGGGCTAACTATGGCTACACCTTC
-,TRBV4-2,TRBJ2-5,TRBD2,CASSQDLASGNVKTQYF,TGTGCCAGCAGCCAAGATCTTGCTAGCGGGAACGTGAAGACCCAGTACTTC
-,TRBV10-3,TRBJ2-3,TRBD1,CAISSGTGEDTQYF,TGTGCCATCAGCTCCGGGACAGGGGAAGATACGCAGTATTTT
-,TRBV5-1,TRBJ1-3,-,CASSSETGISSGNTIYF,TGCGCCAGCAGCTCGGAGACAGGCATTAGCTCTGGAAACACCATATATTTT
many,TRBV6-5,TRBJ1-1,-,CASSYSAGVGTEAFF,TGTGCCAGCAGTTACTCGGCGGGGGTGGGCACTGAAGCTTTCTTT
many,TRBV27,TRBJ1-2,TRBD1,CASSFGQGALGGYTF,TGTGCCAGCAGTTTCGGACAGGGGGCATTAGGTGGCTACACCTTC
few,TRBV29-1,TRBJ2-1,TRBD2,CSVAITGTSYNEQFF,TGCAGCGTTGCTATCACCGGGACTAGCTACAATGAGCAGTTCTTC
many,TRBV10-3,TRBJ1-1,-,CASGDTMNTEAFF,TGTGCCTCCGGGGACACCATGAACACTGAAGCTTTCTTT
-,TRBV2,TRBJ1-1,-,CASSRTGTNTEAFF,TGTGCCAGCAGTCGTACAGGGACGAACACTGAAGCTTTCTTT
many,TRBV4-2,TRBJ1-4,-,CASSPNEKLFF,TGTGCCAGCAGCCCGAATGAAAAACTGTTTTTT
-,TRBV27,TRBJ2-4,-,CASSLYIGGIQYF,TGTGCCAGCAGTTTATACATTGGGGGCATTCAGTACTTC
-,TRBV4-2,TRBJ1-2,TRBD1,CASSQDSHDRAYGYTF,TGTGCCAGCAGCCAAGACTCCCACGACAGGGCCTATGGCTACACCTTC
-,TRBV27,TRBJ2-1,-,CASSLQDNEQFF,TGTGCCAGCAGTTTACAAGACAATGAGCAGTTCTTC
-,TRBV5-1,TRBJ2-7,TRBD1,CASSFLTGGASYEQYF,TGCGCCAGCAGCTTCCTCACAGGGGGCGCATCCTACGAGCAGTACTTC
-,TRBV10-3,TRBJ1-1,TRBD1,CAILDQGAAEAFF,TGTGCCATCCTTGACCAGGGGGCGGCTGAAGCTTTCTTT
-,TRBV10-3,TRBJ1-2,TRBD1,CAISESGRGRGYTF,TGTGCCATCAGTGAGTCTGGCAGGGGGCGCGGCTACACCTTC
many,TRBV12-3/TRBV12-4,TRBJ2-5,-,CATSTGGYQETQYF,TGTGCCACCTCGACAGGAGGGTACCAAGAGACCCAGTACTTC
few,TRBV20-1,TRBJ2-7,-,CSARGDQGPYEQYF,TGCAGTGCTAGAGGGGACCAGGGACCTTACGAGCAGTACTTC
few,TRBV20-1,TRBJ2-3,-,CSARRPQRDTQYF,TGCAGTGCTAGAAGGCCGCAACGGGATACGCAGTATTTT
-,TRBV4-2,TRBJ2-7,TRBD2,CASSLLTSEWQYF,TGTGCCAGCAGCCTATTAACTAGCGAATGGCAGTACTTC
few,TRBV4-3,TRBJ1-4,TRBD1,CASSQGNRDREKLFF,TGCGCCAGCAGCCAAGGGAACCGGGACAGGGAAAAACTGTTTTTT
-,TRBV5-1,TRBJ1-1,TRBD1,CASSGRFGQGETEAFF,TGCGCCAGCAGCGGGCGTTTCGGACAGGGGGAAACTGAAGCTTTCTTT
-,TRBV28,TRBJ2-5,TRBD2,CASSPGLAGRGQETQYF,TGTGCCAGCAGTCCGGGACTAGCGGGTCGAGGGCAAGAGACCCAGTACTTC
many,TRBV20-1,TRBJ1-6,-,CSASDTSNNSPLHF,TGCAGTGCGTCAGACACCTCCAATAATTCACCCCTCCACTTT
-,TRBV20-1,TRBJ1-4,-,CSGVGGGSEKLFF,TGCAGTGGAGTTGGAGGAGGGAGTGAAAAACTGTTTTTT
-,TRBV30,TRBJ1-2,-,CAWTTYPRGYTF,TGTGCCTGGACCACATACCCTCGGGGCTACACCTTC
-,TRBV27,TRBJ2-4,TRBD2,CASSFLAGVKNIQYF,TGTGCCAGCAGTTTCCTAGCGGGAGTGAAAAACATTCAGTACTTC
-,TRBV7-9,TRBJ2-7,TRBD1,CASSPLDRVGEQYF,TGTGCCAGCAGCCCTCTCGACAGGGTTGGCGAGCAGTACTTC
-,TRBV2,TRBJ2-3,-,CASSEGTPIHTQYF,TGTGCCAGCAGTGAAGGGACCCCTATTCACACGCAGTATTTT
-,TRBV20-1,TRBJ2-3,TRBD2,CSATGDLLAGGGPDTQYF,TGCAGTGCTACAGGGGATTTACTAGCGGGAGGTGGTCCAGATACGCAGTATTTT
-,TRBV7-2,TRBJ2-1,TRBD2,CASSFTSGSYNEQFF,TGTGCCAGCAGCTTTACTAGCGGGAGTTACAATGAGCAGTTCTTC
-,TRBV5-1,TRBJ2-7,TRBD1,CASSFGQGSGEQYF,TGCGCCAGCAGCTTTGGACAGGGGAGTGGCGAGCAGTACTTC
-,TRBV9,TRBJ1-6,TRBD1,CASSDGQGGNSPLHF,TGTGCCAGCAGCGACGGACAGGGTGGTAATTCACCCCTCCACTTT
few,TRBV6-5,TRBJ1-1,-,CASSHGLPAAQMNTEAFF,TGTGCCAGCAGCCACGGACTCCCGGCGGCGCAGATGAACACTGAAGCTTTCTTT